Listed below are T cell receptor beta chains from one sample, sequenced in a study of Graves' ophthalmopathy and Graves' hyperthyroidism. TCRdb called the multiplex PCR reads again in MiXCR, with one record for every CDR3 protein. The table shows approximately 460,000 distinct CDR3 sequences, with 14% occurring only once. Sequenced input: blood. The receptors here all came from a woman in her 30s with Graves' ophthalmopathy. CDR3s include the opening cysteine and the closing phenylalanine or tryptophan. A D gene is named only where the DNA matches it firmly. Part of the rows lack a size; the others show once, few, many or a class for expanded clones.

J gene: TRBJ2-3
V gene: TRBV30
clone size: .
D gene: TRBD1
CDR3 DNA: TGTGCCTGGGATGACAGGGTTGGCACAGATACGCAGTATTTT
CDR3 protein: CAWDDRVGTDTQYF

J gene: TRBJ2-7
V gene: TRBV24-1
clone size: many
D gene: .
CDR3 DNA: TGTGCCACCAGTGCCCCCGACAGGAGTAACTACGAGCAGTACTTC
CDR3 protein: CATSAPDRSNYEQYF

J gene: TRBJ2-7
V gene: TRBV7-2
clone size: .
D gene: .
CDR3 DNA: TGTGCCAGCAGATTGGGGGAGCTGTCCTACGAGCAGTACTTC
CDR3 protein: CASRLGELSYEQYF

J gene: TRBJ1-1
V gene: TRBV6-1
clone size: many
D gene: .
CDR3 DNA: TGTGCCAGCAGTGAGTGGGGCAGACTTGAAGCTTTCTTT
CDR3 protein: CASSEWGRLEAFF

J gene: TRBJ1-2
V gene: TRBV9
clone size: many
D gene: TRBD1
CDR3 DNA: TGTGCCAGCAGCGGCGGACAGGGCAATGGCTACACCTTC
CDR3 protein: CASSGGQGNGYTF

J gene: TRBJ1-2
V gene: TRBV4-1
clone size: many
D gene: .
CDR3 DNA: TGCGCCAGCAGCCAAAGTTTTGACTATGGCTACACCTTC
CDR3 protein: CASSQSFDYGYTF

J gene: TRBJ1-3
V gene: TRBV27
clone size: many
D gene: .
CDR3 DNA: TGTGCCAGCAGACGAAGCATGTACGGTGGAAACACCATATATTTT
CDR3 protein: CASRRSMYGGNTIYF

J gene: TRBJ1-1
V gene: TRBV20-1
clone size: many
D gene: .
CDR3 DNA: TGCAGTGCTAGATGGGGTGGGGTTACTGAAGCTTTCTTT
CDR3 protein: CSARWGGVTEAFF

J gene: TRBJ1-5
V gene: TRBV6-2/TRBV6-3
clone size: many
D gene: TRBD1
CDR3 DNA: TGTGCCAGCAGCCTGTTGACAGGGACGGACAATCAGCCCCAGCATTTT
CDR3 protein: CASSLLTGTDNQPQHF

J gene: TRBJ1-6
V gene: TRBV3-1
clone size: .
D gene: .
CDR3 DNA: TGTGCCAGCAGCCAAGATTATTTCAGGGAAAGGTCACCCCTCCACTTT
CDR3 protein: CASSQDYFRERSPLHF

J gene: TRBJ2-7
V gene: TRBV11-1
clone size: many
D gene: TRBD2
CDR3 DNA: TGTGCCAGCAGCGTAACTAGCGGAGCTTCCTACGAGCAGTACTTC
CDR3 protein: CASSVTSGASYEQYF

J gene: TRBJ2-7
V gene: TRBV6-2/TRBV6-3
clone size: many
D gene: TRBD2
CDR3 DNA: TGTGCCAGCAGCGCAGGGACTAGCGGGAGAGTTTCCTACGAGCAGTACTTC
CDR3 protein: CASSAGTSGRVSYEQYF

J gene: TRBJ1-1
V gene: TRBV20-1
clone size: many
D gene: .
CDR3 DNA: TGCAGTGCCCCCGAGAGGGGAACTGAAGCTTTCTTT
CDR3 protein: CSAPERGTEAFF

J gene: TRBJ2-5
V gene: TRBV9
clone size: .
D gene: .
CDR3 DNA: TGTGCCAGCAGCGTGGGCGGGGTGTACCAAGAGACCCAGTACTTC
CDR3 protein: CASSVGGVYQETQYF

J gene: TRBJ2-7
V gene: TRBV7-6
clone size: .
D gene: .
CDR3 DNA: TGTGCCAGCAGCCTAAAGACGGCCGGAGGGAGCGAGCAGTACTTC
CDR3 protein: CASSLKTAGGSEQYF

J gene: TRBJ2-6
V gene: TRBV9
clone size: many
D gene: .
CDR3 DNA: TGTGCCAGCAGCAGATCTGGGGCCAACGTCCTGACTTTC
CDR3 protein: CASSRSGANVLTF

J gene: TRBJ1-2
V gene: TRBV7-9
clone size: many
D gene: .
CDR3 DNA: TGTGCCAGCAGCTTAACGTACTCAGGTACCCCCTACACCTTC
CDR3 protein: CASSLTYSGTPYTF

J gene: TRBJ1-5
V gene: TRBV12-3/TRBV12-4
clone size: many
D gene: .
CDR3 DNA: TGTGCCAGCAACGTAGGAAGCAATCAGCCCCAGCATTTT
CDR3 protein: CASNVGSNQPQHF

J gene: TRBJ1-1
V gene: TRBV2
clone size: many
D gene: .
CDR3 DNA: TGTGCCAGCCCCCCGCCCAGTCCGAACACTGAAGCTTTCTTT
CDR3 protein: CASPPPSPNTEAFF

J gene: TRBJ1-5
V gene: TRBV9
clone size: few
D gene: TRBD1
CDR3 DNA: TGTGCCAGCAACAGGGGGGATAGCAATCAGCCCCAGCATTTT
CDR3 protein: CASNRGDSNQPQHF

J gene: TRBJ2-7
V gene: TRBV12-3/TRBV12-4
clone size: many
D gene: TRBD1
CDR3 DNA: TGTGCCAGCAGTTTAGTTGGGACAGAGGCCCGCGAGCAGTACTTC
CDR3 protein: CASSLVGTEAREQYF

J gene: TRBJ2-7
V gene: TRBV12-3/TRBV12-4
clone size: many
D gene: .
CDR3 DNA: TGTGCCAGCAGTCTCTCCCGGCCTACAGCCTACGAGCAGTACTTC
CDR3 protein: CASSLSRPTAYEQYF

J gene: TRBJ2-7
V gene: TRBV9
clone size: few
D gene: TRBD1
CDR3 DNA: TGTGCCAGCAGCCTCGGACAGGGGGGGATATACGAGCAGTACTTC
CDR3 protein: CASSLGQGGIYEQYF

J gene: TRBJ1-1
V gene: TRBV20-1
clone size: many
D gene: .
CDR3 DNA: TGCAGTGCTAGGGGGACTGAAGCTTTCTTT
CDR3 protein: CSARGTEAFF

J gene: TRBJ2-5
V gene: TRBV11-2
clone size: many
D gene: .
CDR3 DNA: TGTGCCAGCAGCTTAGTTGCTAGCGTGGTGGAGACCCAGTACTTC
CDR3 protein: CASSLVASVVETQYF

J gene: TRBJ2-7
V gene: TRBV12-3/TRBV12-4
clone size: many
D gene: TRBD1
CDR3 DNA: TGTGCCAGCAGTCCGCAGGGGGCTGGGTGGGCCGAGCAGTACTTC
CDR3 protein: CASSPQGAGWAEQYF

J gene: TRBJ2-7
V gene: TRBV12-3/TRBV12-4
clone size: many
D gene: TRBD2
CDR3 DNA: TGTGCCAGCAGTTACGGGGGGTACTACGAGCAGTACTTC
CDR3 protein: CASSYGGYYEQYF

J gene: TRBJ1-5
V gene: TRBV15
clone size: many
D gene: .
CDR3 DNA: TGTGCCACCAGCAGAGACCCGCTGTCTAACATGCCCAATCAGCCCCAGCATTTT
CDR3 protein: CATSRDPLSNMPNQPQHF

J gene: TRBJ2-2
V gene: TRBV7-3
clone size: .
D gene: TRBD2
CDR3 DNA: TGTGCCAGCAGCTTAACTGCACTAGCGGGAGGATGGACCGGGGAGCTGTTGTTT
CDR3 protein: CASSLTALAGGWTGELLF